This entry lists 13 T cell receptor beta chains sequenced from one sample in a study of regulatory T cells in long-lasting Graves disease (dated by TCRdb to about 2021). What the time point label conveys for this sample: persistent/refractory GD, antithyroid drugs over 5 years with positive TRAb. RNA was extracted from PBMCs in TRIzol for both TCR sequencing and RNA sequencing. The library was produced with multiplex PCR. These reads were obtained on an Illumina HiSeq 4000. To build TCR beta libraries, CDR3 regions were amplified by Arm-PCR using iRepertoire HTBI primers. TCRdb's own reprocessing of the public reads used fastp at Q25 and MiXCR and kept productive beta chains. Entries are consolidated by CDR3 protein sequence, retaining the most common genes and DNA. Within this sample are 650,000 to 850,000 distinct CDR3 sequences, with about 32% of them counted one time only. Around 40% of the sample goes to the ten largest clones.

Sequencing was performed on peripheral blood mononuclear cells (PBMCs), taken when the disease was refractory, from a patient treated with antithyroid drugs. Source of these receptors: a female donor with Graves disease.

Of note for this clonotype: Since a much larger clone is just one base distant, this may be a read error. The V call is TRBV4-1, the J call TRBJ2-5, with a weak D call TRBD1 (6 bases). Germline CDR1 reads MGHRA; CDR2 reads YSYEKL. The CDR3 length is 17 residues. CDR3 nucleotides: TGCGCCAGCAGCCAAGAATCCAGGGGTGGGGGCCAAGAGACCCATTACTTC. Residues: CASSQESRGGGQETHYF.

This clonotype was found a few times. V is TRBV19 and J is TRBJ2-5; TRBD1 aligns across 11 bases. CDR3 length equals 17 residues. Losses at the gene ends were 4 bases for V and 6 bases for J; bases not matched to a gene: 13. Germline V CDR1 and CDR2: LNHDA, SQIVND (reference sequence). DNA of the CDR3: TGTGCCAGTAGTAAGAGGCCCGGGACAGGGGGGGAAAAGACCCAGTACTTC. It specifies CASSKRPGTGGEKTQYF.

There are many counts of this clonotype. The chain is built from TRBV27 and TRBJ1-2; D is uncertain. V was clipped by 2 bases and J by 8 bases, with 15 bases between them. CDR3 size: 14 residues. Germline CDR1 MNHEY, CDR2 SMNVEV (reference sequence). The DNA of the CDR3 is TGTGCCAGCAGTTTAACGGTTGGCGCCAGAGGCTACACCTTC. It is translated as CASSLTVGARGYTF.

The sample holds many counts of this clonotype. This chain uses TRBV11-2 with TRBJ2-7; 9 bases align to TRBD2. The trim removed 1 base at V and 6 bases at J, leaving 13 bases unmatched. The CDR3 consists of 17 residues. Germline V gives CDR1 SGHAT, CDR2 FQNNGV. CDR3 nucleotide sequence: TGTGCCAGCAGCTTAGTTTCGCTAGCGGGATATGGGCCCGAGCAGTACTTC. Translation: CASSLVSLAGYGPEQYF.

This chain links TRBV6-1 with TRBJ1-2; 7 bases are a match to TRBD1. V trimming: 6 bases; J trimming: 8 bases; junction bases outside the gene matches: 9. Per the germline V gene, CDR1 is MNHNS and CDR2 is SASEGT. This CDR3 has 13 amino acids. CDR3 DNA: TGTGCCAGCAGCCGACGACAGGGAGGGGGCTACACCTTC. Encoded protein: CASSRRQGGGYTF.

This clonotype was seen a handful of times. The V call is TRBV9, the J call TRBJ2-2, with D possibly called TRBD1 or TRBD2 (5 bases each). Trimming shortened V by 6 bases and J by 4 bases, and 13 bases separated the two germline ends. The CDR3 has 14 amino acids. The germline CDR1 and CDR2 sequences are SGDLS and YYNGEE. CDR3: CASNRDGATGELFF. The CDR3 nucleotides are TGTGCCAGCAACCGGGACGGAGCCACCGGGGAGCTGTTTTTT. The full variable domain, rest sourced from reference TRBV9 and TRBJ2-2, is DSGVTQTPKHLITATGQRVTLRCSPRSGDLSVYWYQQSLDQGLQFLIQYYNGEERAKGNILERFSAQQFPDLHSELNLSSLELGDSALYFCASNRDGATGELFFGEGSRLTVL.

This clonotype was observed a few times. The chain uses TRBV10-3 and TRBJ2-2; 8 bases are shared with TRBD1. The V and J ends lost 6 bases and 4 bases, in that order; junction bases with no gene match: 4. Germline V lookup: CDR1 ENHRY, CDR2 SYGVKD. The CDR3 loop spans 14 amino acids. In nucleotides, the CDR3 is TGTGCCATCAGGGACAGGGCGGGCACCGGGGAGCTGTTTTTT. It encodes CAIRDRAGTGELFF.

The chain is built from TRBV5-1 and TRBJ2-5; 11 bases align to TRBD1. V lost 5 bases, J lost 5 bases, and 5 bases stayed unmatched. The CDR3 is 14 amino acids. Germline-derived CDR1 and CDR2 are SGHRS and YFSETQ. The CDR3 DNA follows: TGCGCCAGCAGTGGACAGGGGGCTAAGGAGACCCAGTACTTC. This translates into CASSGQGAKETQYF.

This clonotype was counted a few times. The V call is TRBV11-3, the J call TRBJ2-2, with 13 bases aligning to TRBD2. CDR1 and CDR2 (germline): SGHNT, YENEEA. V shed 5 bases, J shed 7 bases, and the junction held 7 bases outside the gene matches. The CDR3 length is 16 residues. Written as DNA, the CDR3 is TGTGCCAGCAGCCTTGGACTAGCGGGAGATATCGGGGAGCTGTTTTTT. As protein: CASSLGLAGDIGELFF.

V is TRBV5-4 and J is TRBJ2-7; D perhaps matches TRBD1 (6 bases). CDR1 is SGHNT and CDR2 is YYREEE in the germline V gene (reference sequence). Trimming took 0 bases from V and 4 from J, leaving 14 bases between them. The CDR3 length is 15 residues. CDR3 sequence (DNA): TGTGCCAGCAGCTTGGGCGGCAGGGGTGCTTACGAGCAGTACTTC. Translating gives CASSLGGRGAYEQYF.

The chain is built from TRBV7-8 and TRBJ1-1; no clear D gene. Trimming took 5 bases from V and 1 from J, leaving 8 bases between them. Germline CDR1 is SGHVS and CDR2 is FQNEAQ. The CDR3 extends over 13 amino acids. CDR3 in DNA: TGTGCCAGCAGCGCTCGACAGAACACTGAAGCTTTCTTT. It encodes CASSARQNTEAFF.

This clonotype has a handful of counts. The rearrangement uses TRBV2 and TRBJ2-4, with 12 bases that match TRBD1. The CDR3 covers 15 residues. The junction had 5 bases not matched to a gene; V was cut back by 6 bases and J by 5 bases. Looked up from germline, CDR1 is SNHLY and CDR2 is FYNNEI. The chain's CDR3 is CASSLGQGAQNIQYF. In DNA form, the CDR3 reads TGTGCCAGCAGCTTGGGACAGGGGGCACAAAACATTCAGTACTTC.

The chain carries TRBV19 and TRBJ2-6, with D uncertain. V lost 3 bases to trimming and J lost 0 bases, with 9 bases between them. The germline V gene has CDR1 LNHDA and CDR2 SQIVND (reference sequence). The CDR3 length is 16 residues. This CDR3 reads CASSIDRNSGANVLTF. CDR3 DNA sequence: TGTGCCAGTAGTATCGACCGGAACTCTGGGGCCAACGTCCTGACTTTC.